This TCR beta chain is from a study of shared clonotypes between healthy human individuals. Germline CDR1 LGHNA, CDR2 YSLEER. The CDR3 runs to 17 residues. Trimming pared 4 bases from V and 1 base from J, leaving 20 bases between. Sequencing was performed with immunoSEQ multiplex PCR; in TCRdb, only in-frame clones are kept and a portion is missing. In the table there are fewer than 1.6 million clones, just under 99% of which are singletons. Source material: naive CD4+ T cells sorted from blood. Subset indicated: CD45RA+ positively selected. This chain joins TRBV4-3 and TRBJ2-7; tentative D call: TRBD2 (5 bases). The sequence derives from a young man in good health. The CDR3 spells CASSRKLGEVRSYEQYF. CDR3 in DNA: TGCGCCAGCAGCCGGAAGCTCGGGGAAGTCCGGTCCTACGAGCAGTACTTC.